The rows below give T cell receptor beta chains drawn from one sample of a study of T cell responses to AZD1222 COVID-19 vaccine. Repertoires were generated with immunoSEQ multiplex PCR, while TCRdb's copy carries only in-frame clones and drops some. The table includes 45,000 to 65,000 clones, 80% detected once. Specimen: peripheral blood, collected 28 days after the second AZD1222 dose. The receptors come from an adult who received the AZD1222 COVID-19 vaccine. Each CDR3 is given with its conserved first and last residue. The order of the fields is clone size, V gene, J gene, D gene, CDR3 protein, CDR3 DNA. D genes are given only for firm matches. Size is stated for part of the rows, as once, few or many counts, or as a class when the clone is expanded.

>-|TRBV27|TRBJ1-1|-
CASSSGIEYTEAFF
TGTGCCAGCAGTTCAGGTATAGAGTACACTGAAGCTTTCTTT
>-|TRBV6-6|TRBJ1-1|-
CASSYFGTNTEAFF
TGTGCCAGCAGTTACTTTGGAACAAACACTGAAGCTTTCTTT
>-|TRBV19|TRBJ2-6|-
CASSIEGGWAGANVLTF
TGTGCCAGTAGTATAGAGGGGGGCTGGGCTGGGGCCAACGTCCTGACTTTC
>-|TRBV7-2|TRBJ2-5|-
CASSSQAGGIQETQYF
TGTGCCAGCAGCTCCCAAGCGGGCGGCATCCAAGAGACCCAGTACTTC
>-|TRBV5-5|TRBJ1-1|-
CASTPRVNSGLNTEAFF
TGTGCCAGCACCCCGCGTGTCAACTCGGGGTTGAACACTGAAGCTTTCTTT
>-|TRBV4-1|TRBJ2-1|-
CASSQDGTYGGEQFF
TGCGCCAGCAGCCAGGACGGGACGTACGGAGGTGAGCAGTTCTTC
>-|TRBV24-1|TRBJ2-2|TRBD1
CATKGQGDTGELFF
TGTGCCACCAAGGGACAGGGGGACACCGGGGAGCTGTTTTTT
>few|TRBV28|TRBJ1-3|TRBD1
CASSSGQGVSNTIYF
TGTGCCAGCAGTTCGGGACAGGGAGTGAGTAACACCATATATTTT
>-|TRBV11-2|TRBJ1-1|TRBD1
CASSLGWGRGSTEAFF
TGTGCCAGCAGCTTAGGGTGGGGCAGGGGGTCCACTGAAGCTTTCTTT
>-|TRBV27|TRBJ1-4|-
CASSPRSVGEKLFF
TGTGCCAGCAGTCCCCGGAGTGTCGGTGAAAAACTGTTTTTT
>once|TRBV12-3/TRBV12-4|TRBJ1-3|-
CASRSRNTIYF
TGTGCCAGCAGGTCACGAAACACCATATATTTT
>-|TRBV6-5|TRBJ1-1|-
CASSYEGVGAFF
TGTGCCAGCAGTTATGAGGGCGTAGGGGCTTTCTTT
>-|TRBV28|TRBJ1-5|-
CASSLLLGRFGQPQHF
TGTGCCAGCAGTTTATTACTCGGCAGGTTTGGTCAGCCCCAGCATTTT
>few|TRBV3-1/TRBV3-2|TRBJ2-7|-
CASSQREASEQYF
TGTGCCAGCAGCCAACGGGAAGCTAGCGAGCAGTACTTC
>-|TRBV6-5|TRBJ2-1|TRBD2
CASSPNSGSKYEQFF
TGTGCCAGCAGTCCCAATAGCGGGAGTAAATATGAGCAGTTCTTC
>-|TRBV10-3|TRBJ1-1|-
CATKGVVAANTEAFF
TGTGCCACCAAAGGCGTCGTGGCAGCGAACACTGAAGCTTTCTTT
>few|TRBV19|TRBJ1-5|-
CASSPGYQPQHF
TGTGCCAGTAGTCCCGGGTATCAGCCCCAGCATTTT
>-|TRBV7-9|TRBJ2-5|-
CASSLASYGHF
TGTGCCAGCAGCTTAGCGTCGTACGGACACTTC
>-|TRBV11-3|TRBJ2-2|-
CASSLGGDDTGELFF
TGTGCCAGCAGCTTAGGCGGGGATGACACCGGGGAGCTGTTTTTT
>-|TRBV6-2/TRBV6-3|TRBJ2-2|TRBD2
CASSYSTSGSNTGELFF
TGTGCCAGCAGTTACAGTACTAGCGGGAGCAACACCGGGGAGCTGTTTTTT
>-|TRBV5-6|TRBJ2-3|TRBD2
CASSSPGLYTDTQYF
TGTGCCAGCAGCTCTCCGGGACTATACACAGATACGCAGTATTTT
>once|TRBV7-9|TRBJ2-7|-
CASSWDNSYEQYF
TGTGCCAGCAGCTGGGACAACTCCTACGAGCAGTACTTC
>-|TRBV18|TRBJ2-5|TRBD1
CASSRQGAGETQYF
TGTGCCAGCTCACGACAGGGGGCAGGGGAGACCCAGTACTTC
>-|TRBV28|TRBJ1-6|-
CASSAGSGSLHF
TGTGCCAGCAGCGCCGGGAGCGGGTCCCTCCACTTT
>-|TRBV5-1|TRBJ2-7|TRBD1
CASSLEQGADEQYF
TGCGCCAGCAGCTTGGAGCAGGGGGCGGACGAGCAGTACTTC
>-|TRBV2|TRBJ2-2|TRBD1
CASSDDRGTGELFF
TGTGCCAGCAGTGATGACAGGGGGACCGGGGAGCTGTTTTTT
>-|TRBV6-1|TRBJ1-1|-
CASSEGHRGFGAFF
TGTGCCAGCAGTGAAGGACATCGCGGCTTCGGAGCTTTCTTT
>-|TRBV7-2|TRBJ1-6|TRBD1
CASSHGQGNSPLHF
TGTGCCAGCAGTCATGGACAGGGGAATTCACCCCTCCACTTT
>-|TRBV9|TRBJ1-6|-
CASSVGDSYNSPLHF
TGTGCCAGCAGCGTAGGGGATTCCTATAATTCACCCCTCCACTTT
>-|TRBV7-9|TRBJ2-5|TRBD1
CASRDRGIGMGETQYF
TGTGCCAGCAGAGACAGGGGGATCGGGATGGGAGAGACCCAGTACTTC
>once|TRBV6-5|TRBJ1-2|-
CASSTRQPDGYTF
TGTGCCAGCAGTACTCGACAGCCGGACGGCTACACCTTC
>-|TRBV30|TRBJ1-1|TRBD1
CAWSGWTGWDAFF
TGTGCCTGGAGTGGGTGGACAGGGTGGGATGCTTTCTTT
>few|TRBV7-2|TRBJ2-7|TRBD2
CASSVAGLGVYEQYF
TGTGCCAGCAGCGTCGCGGGACTAGGGGTGTACGAGCAGTACTTC
>medium-sized|TRBV4-1|TRBJ1-5|TRBD1
CASSQGFGTEPQHF
TGCGCCAGCAGCCAAGGTTTTGGGACAGAGCCCCAGCATTTT
>-|TRBV7-2|TRBJ1-1|TRBD1
CASSLAAMTGTEAFF
TGTGCCAGCAGCTTAGCAGCCATGACAGGGACTGAAGCTTTCTTT
>-|TRBV28|TRBJ1-5|-
CASSLDRNHQPQHF
TGTGCCAGCAGTTTAGATCGGAACCATCAGCCCCAGCATTTT
>-|TRBV5-1|TRBJ2-7|TRBD2
CASSLVGGNYEQYF
TGCGCCAGCAGCTTGGTGGGAGGGAACTACGAGCAGTACTTC
>-|TRBV4-1|TRBJ2-2|-
CASSQDQGRTGELFF
TGCGCCAGCAGCCAAGATCAGGGGCGGACCGGGGAGCTGTTTTTT
>-|TRBV29-1|TRBJ1-1|-
CSVGGGMNTEAFF
TGCAGCGTTGGAGGGGGAATGAACACTGAAGCTTTCTTT
>-|TRBV4-2|TRBJ1-2|-
CASSQDGAAANYGYTF
TGTGCCAGCAGCCAAGATGGGGCAGCTGCTAACTATGGCTACACCTTC
>-|TRBV24-1|TRBJ2-7|-
CATSDRDVGEQYF
TGTGCCACCAGTGACCGGGACGTTGGCGAGCAGTACTTC
>-|TRBV6-5|TRBJ1-3|-
CASTAVRNTIYF
TGTGCCAGCACGGCAGTCAGAAACACCATATATTTT
>-|TRBV11-2|TRBJ1-3|-
CASSSGQGNTIYF
TGTGCCAGCAGTTCGGGACAAGGAAACACCATATATTTT
>-|TRBV5-1|TRBJ2-1|TRBD2
CASSSRTSAYNEQFF
TGCGCCAGCAGCTCCCGGACTAGCGCATACAATGAGCAGTTCTTC
>-|TRBV27|TRBJ2-7|-
CASSDGIFLGEQYF
TGTGCCAGCAGTGACGGAATATTTCTGGGGGAGCAGTACTTC
>-|TRBV7-9|TRBJ2-5|-
CASSTSYPRETQYF
TGTGCCAGCAGCACAAGTTATCCGCGGGAGACCCAGTACTTC
>-|TRBV7-2|TRBJ2-7|-
CASSLKGARDEQYF
TGTGCCAGCAGCTTAAAAGGGGCGCGGGACGAGCAGTACTTC
>-|TRBV6-5|TRBJ1-5|-
CASSRTASNQPQHF
TGTGCCAGCAGTCGGACAGCTAGCAATCAGCCCCAGCATTTT
>-|TRBV29-1|TRBJ1-1|-
CSVGLNTEAFF
TGCAGCGTTGGACTGAACACTGAAGCTTTCTTT
>-|TRBV10-3|TRBJ2-2|-
CASKWPTGELFF
TGTGCCTCAAAGTGGCCCACCGGGGAGCTGTTTTTT
>once|TRBV27|TRBJ1-5|-
CASPKAQPQHF
TGTGCCAGCCCCAAGGCTCAGCCCCAGCATTTT
>-|TRBV28|TRBJ1-2|-
CASSFSGRERHGYTF
TGTGCCAGCAGTTTTTCAGGCCGTGAAAGGCATGGCTACACCTTC
>-|TRBV20-1|TRBJ2-7|TRBD1
CSAAGGYEQYF
TGCAGTGCCGCAGGGGGCTACGAGCAGTACTTC
>few|TRBV7-2|TRBJ2-3|TRBD2
CASSYRDYQDTQYF
TGTGCCAGCAGCTACCGGGACTATCAAGATACGCAGTATTTT